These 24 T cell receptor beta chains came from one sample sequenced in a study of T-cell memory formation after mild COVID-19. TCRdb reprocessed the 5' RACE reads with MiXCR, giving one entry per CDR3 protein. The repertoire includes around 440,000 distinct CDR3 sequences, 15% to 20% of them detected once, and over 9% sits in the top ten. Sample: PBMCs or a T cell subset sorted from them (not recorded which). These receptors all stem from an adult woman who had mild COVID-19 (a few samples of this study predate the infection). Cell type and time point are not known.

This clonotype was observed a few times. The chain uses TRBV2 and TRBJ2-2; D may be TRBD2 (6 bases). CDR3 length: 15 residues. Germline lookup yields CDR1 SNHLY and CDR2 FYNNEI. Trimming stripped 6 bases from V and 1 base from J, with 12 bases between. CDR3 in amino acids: CASRVDGRNTGELFF. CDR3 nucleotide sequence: TGTGCCAGCAGGGTGGACGGGAGGAACACCGGGGAGCTGTTTTTT.

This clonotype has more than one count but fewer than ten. DNA of the CDR3: TGTGCCAGCAGCTCCCGGGACACATCATCTCTGTTTTTT. Its protein is CASSSRDTSSLFF. V usage is TRBV7-6 and J usage is TRBJ1-4; TRBD1 might be the D (6 bases). Germline V gene lookup returns CDR1 SGHVS and CDR2 FNYEAQ. V was pared by 4 bases and J by 14 bases, with 17 bases between. This CDR3 has 13 residues.

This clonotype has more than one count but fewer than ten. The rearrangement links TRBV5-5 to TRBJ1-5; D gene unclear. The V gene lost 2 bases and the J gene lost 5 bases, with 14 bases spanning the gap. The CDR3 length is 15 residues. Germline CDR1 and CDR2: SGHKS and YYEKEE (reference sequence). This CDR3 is CASSFILDRDQPQHF. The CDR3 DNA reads TGTGCCAGCAGCTTCATCCTGGACCGAGATCAGCCCCAGCATTTT.

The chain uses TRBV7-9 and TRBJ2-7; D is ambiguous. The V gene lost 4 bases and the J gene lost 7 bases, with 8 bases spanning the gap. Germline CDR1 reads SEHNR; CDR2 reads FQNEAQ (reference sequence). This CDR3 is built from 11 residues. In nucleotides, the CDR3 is TGTGCCAGCAGCTCCTCTAGAGAGCAGTACTTC. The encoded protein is CASSSSREQYF.

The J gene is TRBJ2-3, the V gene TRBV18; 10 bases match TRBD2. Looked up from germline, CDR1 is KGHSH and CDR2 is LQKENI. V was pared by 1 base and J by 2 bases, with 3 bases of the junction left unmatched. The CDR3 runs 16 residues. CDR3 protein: CASSPRLAGDTDTQYF. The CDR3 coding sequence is TGTGCCAGCTCACCACGGCTAGCGGGGGACACAGATACGCAGTATTTT. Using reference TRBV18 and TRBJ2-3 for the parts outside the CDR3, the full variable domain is NAGVMQNPRHLVRRRGQEARLRCSPMKGHSHVYWYRQLPEEGLKFMVYLQKENIIDESGMPKERFSAEFPKEGPSILRIQQVVRGDSAAYFCASSPRLAGDTDTQYFGPGTRLTVL.

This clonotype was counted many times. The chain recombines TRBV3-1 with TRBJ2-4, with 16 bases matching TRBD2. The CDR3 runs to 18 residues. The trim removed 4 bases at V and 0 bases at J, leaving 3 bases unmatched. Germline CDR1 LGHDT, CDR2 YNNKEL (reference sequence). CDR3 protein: CASSRGTSGGVAKNIQYF. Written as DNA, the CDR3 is TGTGCCAGCAGCCGTGGGACTAGCGGGGGGGTAGCCAAAAACATTCAGTACTTC.

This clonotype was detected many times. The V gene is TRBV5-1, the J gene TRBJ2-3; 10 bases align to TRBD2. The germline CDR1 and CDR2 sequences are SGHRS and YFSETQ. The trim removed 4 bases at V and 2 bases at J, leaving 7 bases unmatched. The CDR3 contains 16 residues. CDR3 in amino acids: CASSLYGTSDTDTQYF. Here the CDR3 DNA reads TGCGCCAGCAGCCTTTATGGGACTAGCGACACAGATACGCAGTATTTT.

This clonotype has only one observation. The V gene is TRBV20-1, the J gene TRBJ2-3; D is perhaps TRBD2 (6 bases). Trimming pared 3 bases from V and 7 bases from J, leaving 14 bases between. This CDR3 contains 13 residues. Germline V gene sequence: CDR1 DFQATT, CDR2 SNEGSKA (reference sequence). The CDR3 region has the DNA TGCAGTGCTAGCCCCCGGACTAAGAATACGCAGTATTTT. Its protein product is CSASPRTKNTQYF.

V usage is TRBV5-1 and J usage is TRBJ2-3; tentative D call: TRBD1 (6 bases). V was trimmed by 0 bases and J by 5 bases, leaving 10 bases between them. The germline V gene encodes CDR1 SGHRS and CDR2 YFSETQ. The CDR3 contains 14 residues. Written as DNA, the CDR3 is TGCGCCAGCAGCTTGGACAGGGCGGGAGATACGCAGTATTTT. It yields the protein CASSLDRAGDTQYF. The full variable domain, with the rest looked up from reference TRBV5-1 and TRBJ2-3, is KAGVTQTPRYLIKTRGQQVTLSCSPISGHRSVSWYQQTPGQGLQFLFEYFSETQRNKGNFPGRFSGRQFSNSRSEMNVSTLELGDSALYLCASSLDRAGDTQYFGPGTRLTVL.

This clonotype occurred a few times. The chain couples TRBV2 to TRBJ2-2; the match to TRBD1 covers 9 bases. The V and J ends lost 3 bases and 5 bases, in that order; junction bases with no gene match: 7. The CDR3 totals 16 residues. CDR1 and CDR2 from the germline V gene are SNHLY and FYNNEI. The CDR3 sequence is CASSEGQGYGTGELFF. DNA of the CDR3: TGTGCCAGCAGTGAGGGACAGGGTTATGGTACCGGGGAGCTGTTTTTT.

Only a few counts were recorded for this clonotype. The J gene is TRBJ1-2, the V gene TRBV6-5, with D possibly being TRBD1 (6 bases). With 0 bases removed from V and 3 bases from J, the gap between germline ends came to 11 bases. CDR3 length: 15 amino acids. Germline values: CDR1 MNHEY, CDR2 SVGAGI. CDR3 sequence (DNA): TGTGCCAGCAGTTACTCCGGACAGATCCACTATGGCTACACCTTC. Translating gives CASSYSGQIHYGYTF.

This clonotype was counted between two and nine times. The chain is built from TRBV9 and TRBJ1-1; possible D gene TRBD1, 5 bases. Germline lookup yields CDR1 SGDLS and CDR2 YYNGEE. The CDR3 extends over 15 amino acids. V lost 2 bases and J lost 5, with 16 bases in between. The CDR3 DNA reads TGTGCCAGCAGCGTCGGTCCAGGGCTGGGGACTGAAGCTTTCTTT. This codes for CASSVGPGLGTEAFF.

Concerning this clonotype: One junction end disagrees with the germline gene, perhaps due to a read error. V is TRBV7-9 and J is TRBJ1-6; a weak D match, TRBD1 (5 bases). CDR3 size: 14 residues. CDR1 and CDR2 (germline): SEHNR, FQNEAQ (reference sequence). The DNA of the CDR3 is TGTGCCGGCAGCCTGGGGCAGGGTGCTTCACCCCTCCACTTT. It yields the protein CAGSLGQGASPLHF.

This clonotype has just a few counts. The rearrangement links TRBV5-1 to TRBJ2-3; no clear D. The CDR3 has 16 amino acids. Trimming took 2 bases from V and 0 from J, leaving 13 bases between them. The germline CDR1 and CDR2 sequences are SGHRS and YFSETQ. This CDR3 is CASSFGGKTSTDTQYF. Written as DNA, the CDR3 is TGCGCCAGCAGCTTCGGCGGCAAAACTAGCACAGATACGCAGTATTTT. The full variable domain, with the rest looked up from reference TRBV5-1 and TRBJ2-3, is KAGVTQTPRYLIKTRGQQVTLSCSPISGHRSVSWYQQTPGQGLQFLFEYFSETQRNKGNFPGRFSGRQFSNSRSEMNVSTLELGDSALYLCASSFGGKTSTDTQYFGPGTRLTVL.

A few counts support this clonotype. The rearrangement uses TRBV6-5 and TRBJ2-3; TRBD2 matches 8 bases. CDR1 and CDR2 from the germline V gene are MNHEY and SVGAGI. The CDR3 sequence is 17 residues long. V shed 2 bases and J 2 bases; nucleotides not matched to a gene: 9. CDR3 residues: CASSYLPPGGTTDTQYF. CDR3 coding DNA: TGTGCCAGCAGTTACCTCCCCCCGGGGGGGACCACAGATACGCAGTATTTT.

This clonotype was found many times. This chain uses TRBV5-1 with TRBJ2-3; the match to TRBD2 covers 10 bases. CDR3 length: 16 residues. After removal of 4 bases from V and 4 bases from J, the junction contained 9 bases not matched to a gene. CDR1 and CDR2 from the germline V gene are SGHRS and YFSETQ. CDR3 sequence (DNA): TGCGCCAGCAGCCTGACACTAGCGGGGACGGCAGATACGCAGTATTTT. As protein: CASSLTLAGTADTQYF.

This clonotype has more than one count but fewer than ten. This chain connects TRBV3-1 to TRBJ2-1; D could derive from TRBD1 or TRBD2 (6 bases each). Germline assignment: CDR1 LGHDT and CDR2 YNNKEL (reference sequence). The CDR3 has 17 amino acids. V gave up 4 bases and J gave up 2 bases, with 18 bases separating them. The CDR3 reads CASSPSVGGLPYNEQFF. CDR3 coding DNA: TGTGCCAGCAGCCCCTCCGTTGGGGGGCTCCCCTACAATGAGCAGTTCTTC.

The CDR3 spells CASSGILGISSNVLTF. The CDR3 nucleotides read TGCGCCAGCAGCGGGATTTTGGGAATATCGTCCAACGTCCTGACTTTC. The V gene is TRBV5-1, the J gene TRBJ2-6, with D uncertain. The V end was cut by 4 bases, the J end by 8 bases, with 19 bases between. The CDR3 runs to 16 residues. Germline values: CDR1 SGHRS, CDR2 YFSETQ.

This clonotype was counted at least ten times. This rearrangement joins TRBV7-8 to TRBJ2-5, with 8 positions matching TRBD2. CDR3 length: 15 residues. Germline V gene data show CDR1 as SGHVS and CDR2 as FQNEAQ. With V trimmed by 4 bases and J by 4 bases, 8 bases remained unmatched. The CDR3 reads CASSSAGTRGETQYF. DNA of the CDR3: TGTGCCAGCAGCTCGGCCGGGACTAGAGGAGAGACCCAGTACTTC.

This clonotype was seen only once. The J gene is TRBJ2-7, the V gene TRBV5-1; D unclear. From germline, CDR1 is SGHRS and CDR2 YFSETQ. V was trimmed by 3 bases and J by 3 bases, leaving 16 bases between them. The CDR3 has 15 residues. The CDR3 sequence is CASSWSIGGLYEQYF. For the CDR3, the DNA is TGCGCCAGCAGCTGGTCGATCGGTGGGCTCTACGAGCAGTACTTC.

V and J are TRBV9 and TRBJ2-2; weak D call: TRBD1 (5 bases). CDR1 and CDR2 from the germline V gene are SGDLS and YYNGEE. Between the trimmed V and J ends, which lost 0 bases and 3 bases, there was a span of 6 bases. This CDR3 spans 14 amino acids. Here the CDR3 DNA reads TGTGCCAGCAGCGTAGTACAGGACACCGGGGAGCTGTTTTTT. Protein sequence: CASSVVQDTGELFF.

The CDR3 sequence is CSAVSYNEQFF. CDR3 sequence (DNA): TGCAGTGCTGTTAGCTACAATGAGCAGTTCTTC. The V and J genes are TRBV20-1 and TRBJ2-1; D is unresolved. The CDR3 length is 11 residues. Trimming pared 5 bases from V and 3 bases from J, leaving 5 bases between. Germline CDR1 DFQATT, CDR2 SNEGSKA (reference sequence).

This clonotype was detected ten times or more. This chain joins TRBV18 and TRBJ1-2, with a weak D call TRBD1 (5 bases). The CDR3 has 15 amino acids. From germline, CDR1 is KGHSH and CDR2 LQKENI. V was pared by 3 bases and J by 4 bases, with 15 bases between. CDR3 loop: CASSPGGTAAYGYTF. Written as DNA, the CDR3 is TGTGCCAGCTCACCCGGCGGGACGGCGGCCTATGGCTACACCTTC.

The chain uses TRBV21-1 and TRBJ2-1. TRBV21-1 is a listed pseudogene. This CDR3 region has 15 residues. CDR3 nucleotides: TGTTCCAGCAGCAAAGAGTACGGCCGCCTTGATGAGCAGTTCTTC. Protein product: CSSSKEYGRLDEQFF.